The rows below give T cell receptor beta chains drawn from one sample of a study of T cells in Graves' hyperthyroidism and ophthalmopathy. Using its own MiXCR run on the multiplex PCR reads, TCRdb lists one record per CDR3 protein. The sample contains 800,000 or so distinct CDR3 sequences, approximately 40% of which appear only once. The sequenced sample was blood. These receptors were obtained from a man between 18 and 29 years old with Graves' hyperthyroidism. The CDR3 runs from the conserved cysteine through the conserved F or W. Fields, in order: D gene, clone size, J gene, V gene, CDR3 protein, CDR3 DNA. D genes are given only for firm matches. Size is omitted from some rows. Given values are once, few, many or a class for expanded clones.

>NA|NA|TRBJ1-4|TRBV20-1
CSAQGYEKLFF
TGCAGTGCCCAGGGGTACGAAAAACTGTTTTTT
>TRBD1|NA|TRBJ1-4|TRBV10-3
CASSPRPGQGAREKLFF
TGTGCCAGCAGTCCGCGACCGGGACAGGGGGCTCGTGAAAAACTGTTTTTT
>NA|few|TRBJ1-5|TRBV29-1
CSVGDGGQPQHF
TGCAGCGTTGGGGACGGGGGGCAGCCCCAGCATTTT
>TRBD1|few|TRBJ1-1|TRBV6-2/TRBV6-3
CASSLGQGRNTEAFF
TGTGCCAGCAGTCTCGGACAGGGGAGGAACACTGAAGCTTTCTTT
>TRBD1|NA|TRBJ1-1|TRBV20-1
CSAPPTGDTEAFF
TGCAGTGCTCCCCCTACAGGGGACACTGAAGCTTTCTTT
>NA|NA|TRBJ2-7|TRBV29-1
CSVEDQDLSYEQYF
TGCAGCGTTGAAGATCAGGACCTATCCTACGAGCAGTACTTC
>NA|many|TRBJ2-7|TRBV29-1
CSVRAGDSYEQYF
TGCAGCGTTCGGGCAGGAGACTCCTACGAGCAGTACTTC
>NA|NA|TRBJ1-1|TRBV20-1
CSMGHTEAFF
TGCAGTATGGGACACACTGAAGCTTTCTTT
>NA|NA|TRBJ2-7|TRBV7-8
CASSSLGPSGEQYF
TGTGCCAGCAGCTCATTGGGTCCTTCGGGCGAGCAGTACTTC
>NA|NA|TRBJ2-5|TRBV11-2
CASSLEFGGQETQYF
TGTGCCAGCAGCTTAGAATTTGGGGGCCAAGAGACCCAGTACTTC
>NA|many|TRBJ1-2|TRBV7-9
CASSLEAYTF
TGTGCCAGCAGCTTAGAGGCCTACACCTTC
>NA|few|TRBJ2-5|TRBV6-5
CASSPTTAGETQYF
TGTGCCAGCAGTCCTACAACGGCGGGAGAGACCCAGTACTTC
>TRBD1|many|TRBJ2-7|TRBV15
CATSTGTGVYEQYF
TGTGCCACCAGCACCGGGACAGGGGTCTACGAGCAGTACTTC
>NA|NA|TRBJ2-7|TRBV20-1
CSARPNSDYEQYF
TGCAGTGCTAGGCCCAATTCGGACTACGAGCAGTACTTC
>NA|few|TRBJ1-1|TRBV2
CASSADRQKNTEAFF
TGTGCCAGCAGCGCAGACAGGCAAAAGAACACTGAAGCTTTCTTT
>NA|NA|TRBJ2-2|TRBV4-1
CASSPSRDITGELFF
TGCGCCAGCAGCCCCAGCCGGGACATCACCGGGGAGCTGTTTTTT
>TRBD1|NA|TRBJ1-4|TRBV29-1
CSVRTGTGADDNEKLFF
TGCAGCGTTAGAACCGGGACAGGGGCCGACGATAATGAAAAACTGTTTTTT
>TRBD2|NA|TRBJ2-5|TRBV9
CASSHLLAGGLKTQYF
TGTGCCAGCAGTCATCTACTAGCGGGGGGGCTGAAGACCCAGTACTTC
>NA|many|TRBJ1-3|TRBV10-3
CAISESGSGNTIYF
TGTGCCATCAGTGAGTCTGGCTCTGGAAACACCATATATTTT
>TRBD1|NA|TRBJ1-3|TRBV12-3/TRBV12-4
CASGTVAGYGNTIYF
TGTGCCAGCGGGACAGTCGCGGGATATGGAAACACCATATATTTT
>NA|many|TRBJ2-7|TRBV7-3
CASSLTPRGEQYF
TGTGCCAGCAGCTTAACTCCGCGGGGCGAGCAGTACTTC
>NA|NA|TRBJ2-5|TRBV4-1
CASSQSRTTLDQETQYF
TGCGCCAGCAGCCAATCTAGGACTACACTGGACCAAGAGACCCAGTACTTC
>TRBD1|NA|TRBJ2-7|TRBV5-6
CASSSPGTGTYEQYF
TGTGCCAGCAGCTCTCCCGGGACAGGGACCTACGAGCAGTACTTC